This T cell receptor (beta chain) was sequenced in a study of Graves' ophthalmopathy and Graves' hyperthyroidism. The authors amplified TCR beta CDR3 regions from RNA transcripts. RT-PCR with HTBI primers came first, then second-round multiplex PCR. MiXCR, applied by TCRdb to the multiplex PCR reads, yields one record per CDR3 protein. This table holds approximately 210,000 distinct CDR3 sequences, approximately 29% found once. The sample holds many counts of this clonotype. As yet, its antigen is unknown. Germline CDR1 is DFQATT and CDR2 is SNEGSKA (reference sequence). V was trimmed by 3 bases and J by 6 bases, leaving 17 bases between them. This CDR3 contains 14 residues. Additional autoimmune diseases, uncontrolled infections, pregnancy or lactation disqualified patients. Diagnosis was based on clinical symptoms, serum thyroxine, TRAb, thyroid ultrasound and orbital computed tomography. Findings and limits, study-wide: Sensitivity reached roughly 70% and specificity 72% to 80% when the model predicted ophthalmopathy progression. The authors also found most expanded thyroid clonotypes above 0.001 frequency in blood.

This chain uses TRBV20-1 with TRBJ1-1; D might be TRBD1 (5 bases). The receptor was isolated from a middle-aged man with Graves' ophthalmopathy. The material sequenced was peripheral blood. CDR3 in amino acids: CSASTYQGNPEAFF. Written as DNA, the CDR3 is TGCAGTGCTAGTACTTACCAGGGTAACCCTGAAGCTTTCTTT.